A selection of T cell receptor beta chains follows, all from one sample in a study of blood T cells in healthy people across ages. One entry per CDR3 protein, called by TCRdb with MiXCR from the 5' RACE reads. The data show about 1.4 million distinct CDR3 sequences, approximately 59% seen once. Sequenced input: blood. These receptors were taken from a man aged 18 to 30 in good health. Both conserved end residues are part of each CDR3. D genes are given only for firm matches. A clone size is listed for some rows: how often the clone was seen (once, few, many), or a class if it is expanded.

size: -; J: TRBJ2-5; V: TRBV10-3; D: TRBD2; DNA: TGTGCCATCAGATCCGGGACTAACCAAGAGACCCAGTACTTC; CDR3: CAIRSGTNQETQYF
size: -; J: TRBJ2-5; V: TRBV27; D: TRBD2; DNA: TGTGCCAGCAGTTTCCCTAGCGGGAATGAAGGGAAGACCCAGTACTTC; CDR3: CASSFPSGNEGKTQYF
size: few; J: TRBJ2-1; V: TRBV11-2; D: -; DNA: TGTGCCAGCAGCTCCTCCCCTAGTTCCGAAGCACGTAATGAGCAGTTCTTC; CDR3: CASSSSPSSEARNEQFF
size: few; J: TRBJ1-2; V: TRBV3-1; D: -; DNA: TGTGCCAGCAGCCAAGACTTATTCGGGACTGACAATGGCTACACCTTC; CDR3: CASSQDLFGTDNGYTF
size: once; J: TRBJ2-1; V: TRBV7-9; D: TRBD2; DNA: TGCGCCAGCAGCCCTCTAGCGGGAGGGCCCCAACTCTATGAGCAGTTCTTC; CDR3: CASSPLAGGPQLYEQFF
size: -; J: TRBJ2-6; V: TRBV4-1; D: -; DNA: TGCGCCAGCAGCCTCCTTCCGGCTGGGGCCAACGTCCTGACTTTC; CDR3: CASSLLPAGANVLTF
size: few; J: TRBJ2-1; V: TRBV29-1; D: -; DNA: TGCAGCGCCTGCCCGGGTCAACCACCCTACAATGAGCAGTTCTTC; CDR3: CSACPGQPPYNEQFF
size: -; J: TRBJ2-1; V: TRBV5-1; D: -; DNA: TGCGCCAGCAGCTCCCTACCCGGTCATGCCTACAATGAGCAGTTCTTC; CDR3: CASSSLPGHAYNEQFF
size: few; J: TRBJ1-2; V: TRBV12-3/TRBV12-4; D: TRBD1; DNA: TGTGCCAGCAGTTCAAACCGGGACAGGGGGCTTAATGGCTACACCTTC; CDR3: CASSSNRDRGLNGYTF
size: few; J: TRBJ2-5; V: TRBV20-1; D: TRBD2; DNA: TGCAGTGCCATAGCGGGGGGAAGGGAGACCCAGTACTTC; CDR3: CSAIAGGRETQYF
size: -; J: TRBJ2-7; V: TRBV6-2/TRBV6-3; D: TRBD1; DNA: TGTGCCAGCAGTGACAGGGGGCGTGAGCAGTACTTC; CDR3: CASSDRGREQYF
size: -; J: TRBJ1-4; V: TRBV28; D: TRBD1; DNA: TGTGCCAGCAGTTTATATTTTGCGGGACAGGGTCGTAATGAAAAACTGTTTTTT; CDR3: CASSLYFAGQGRNEKLFF
size: -; J: TRBJ1-2; V: TRBV7-2; D: -; DNA: TGTGCCAGCAGCTTATTGGCAGGATTCTATGGCTACACCTTC; CDR3: CASSLLAGFYGYTF
size: -; J: TRBJ2-1; V: TRBV10-3; D: -; DNA: TGTGCCATCAGTGAGTCGAAAACGGGAGCCCATGAGCAGTTCTTC; CDR3: CAISESKTGAHEQFF
size: few; J: TRBJ2-7; V: TRBV29-1; D: -; DNA: TGCAGCGTCGGAAACTCCTACGAGCAGTACTTC; CDR3: CSVGNSYEQYF
size: -; J: TRBJ1-4; V: TRBV7-9; D: -; DNA: TGTGCCAGCACCGGGAGCCGGGGCGAACTGTTTTTT; CDR3: CASTGSRGELFF
size: few; J: TRBJ2-7; V: TRBV9; D: TRBD2; DNA: TGTGCCAGCAGCGTAGCGGGGGGGCCCTACGAGCAGTACTTC; CDR3: CASSVAGGPYEQYF
size: few; J: TRBJ1-1; V: TRBV12-3/TRBV12-4; D: TRBD1; DNA: TGTGCCAGCAGTTCCCCCGGGCAGGGGGCAGGTGTGAACACTGAAGCTTTCTTT; CDR3: CASSSPGQGAGVNTEAFF
size: -; J: TRBJ2-1; V: TRBV27; D: -; DNA: TGTGCCAGCAGTTTATTGGCTGGGGCTAGGGGCGAGCAGTTCTTC; CDR3: CASSLLAGARGEQFF
size: -; J: TRBJ1-2; V: TRBV24-1; D: -; DNA: TGTGCCACCAGTGATTCGACCGGTGCTAACTATGGCTACACCTTC; CDR3: CATSDSTGANYGYTF
size: -; J: TRBJ2-3; V: TRBV20-1; D: TRBD1; DNA: TGCAGTGCTAGAGGGACAGGGGCTCCAGATACGCAGTATTTT; CDR3: CSARGTGAPDTQYF
size: -; J: TRBJ2-1; V: TRBV20-1; D: -; DNA: TGCAGTGCTAGAGTTCCGGGGGGCGATGTGTCCTACAATGAGCAGTTCTTC; CDR3: CSARVPGGDVSYNEQFF
size: -; J: TRBJ2-7; V: TRBV7-9; D: -; DNA: TGTGCCAGCAGCTTCGTCTTAAACGGAGACACCGCCTACGAGCAGTACTTC; CDR3: CASSFVLNGDTAYEQYF
size: -; J: TRBJ2-1; V: TRBV20-1; D: -; DNA: TGCAGTGCTAGAGGTCTATCGGATTACAATGAGCAGTTCTTC; CDR3: CSARGLSDYNEQFF
size: few; J: TRBJ2-1; V: TRBV5-1; D: TRBD1; DNA: TGCGCCAGCAGCTCAGATCCATCTGACAGGGATGAGCAGTTCTTC; CDR3: CASSSDPSDRDEQFF
size: -; J: TRBJ2-2; V: TRBV6-2/TRBV6-3; D: TRBD1; DNA: TGTGCCAGCAGACTTTATGGAAACAGGGGATTGGGGGCCGGGGAGCTGTTTTTT; CDR3: CASRLYGNRGLGAGELFF
size: few; J: TRBJ1-1; V: TRBV27; D: -; DNA: TGTGCCAGTGGTGGTGGCTTGAACACTGAAGCTTTCTTT; CDR3: CASGGGLNTEAFF
size: -; J: TRBJ2-1; V: TRBV7-9; D: -; DNA: TGTGCCAGCTTTACCAGCAGCAGTTATGAGCAGTTCTTC; CDR3: CASFTSSSYEQFF
size: -; J: TRBJ1-2; V: TRBV10-3; D: TRBD1; DNA: TGTGCCATCAGTGAAAGAGGGGGACAGGGCCTCTCTCCCGACTATGGCTACACCTTC; CDR3: CAISERGGQGLSPDYGYTF
size: -; J: TRBJ2-2; V: TRBV10-3; D: TRBD2; DNA: TGTGCCACTAGCGGGGGGAACACCGGGGAGCTGTTTTTT; CDR3: CATSGGNTGELFF
size: -; J: TRBJ2-1; V: TRBV10-3; D: TRBD2; DNA: TGTGCCATCAGTGAGCCCCTAGCGGGAGTAGTGGGTACCTACAATGAGCAGTTCTTC; CDR3: CAISEPLAGVVGTYNEQFF
size: -; J: TRBJ2-7; V: TRBV27; D: -; DNA: TGTGCCAGTCAGGACCTACATTCCTACGAGCAGTACTTC; CDR3: CASQDLHSYEQYF
size: once; J: TRBJ2-1; V: TRBV24-1; D: -; DNA: TGTGCCACCAGTGACACAGGGATGAGGGACAATGAGCAGTTCTTC; CDR3: CATSDTGMRDNEQFF
size: -; J: TRBJ1-1; V: TRBV4-1; D: TRBD1; DNA: TGCGCCAGCAGCCAAGTCGGCAGGGGGTCGAACACTGAAGCTTTCTTT; CDR3: CASSQVGRGSNTEAFF
size: few; J: TRBJ1-5; V: TRBV12-3/TRBV12-4; D: -; DNA: TGTGCCAGCAGTTTGGGCAGGAGTCAGCCCCAGCATTTT; CDR3: CASSLGRSQPQHF
size: -; J: TRBJ1-2; V: TRBV4-3; D: -; DNA: TGCGCCAGCAGCCAAGATCGTTCAGGGCTCGGCTATGGCTACACCTTC; CDR3: CASSQDRSGLGYGYTF
size: -; J: TRBJ2-3; V: TRBV4-1; D: TRBD1; DNA: TGCGCCAGCAGCCAAGATTTCTTCCAGGGGGCGTCAGATACGCAGTATTTT; CDR3: CASSQDFFQGASDTQYF
size: -; J: TRBJ1-2; V: TRBV6-6; D: TRBD1; DNA: TGTGCCAGCAGTTACTCGGGACAGGTCGATGGCTACACCTTC; CDR3: CASSYSGQVDGYTF
size: -; J: TRBJ1-1; V: TRBV4-1; D: -; DNA: TGCGCCAGCAGCCAACAACCGGTTAACACTGAAGCTTTCTTT; CDR3: CASSQQPVNTEAFF
size: -; J: TRBJ2-1; V: TRBV25-1; D: -; DNA: TGTGCCAGCAGTGAATGGGATCGGAGGCAGTTCTTC; CDR3: CASSEWDRRQFF
size: -; J: TRBJ1-4; V: TRBV20-1; D: TRBD1; DNA: TGCAGTGCTAGAGCCTTTGACAGGGTGAATGAAAAACTGTTTTTT; CDR3: CSARAFDRVNEKLFF
size: -; J: TRBJ1-2; V: TRBV27; D: TRBD1; DNA: TGTGCCAGCAGTTCTTACAGGGGGCAACAAAGCCTCTATGGCTACACCTTC; CDR3: CASSSYRGQQSLYGYTF
size: few; J: TRBJ2-2; V: TRBV20-1; D: TRBD2; DNA: TGCAGTGCTGTCAGCGGGGGGAACACCGGGGAGCTGTTTTTT; CDR3: CSAVSGGNTGELFF
size: -; J: TRBJ1-2; V: TRBV4-2; D: -; DNA: TGTGCCAGCAGCCAAGAAACGGAACAGGCCCGCTATGGCTACACCTTC; CDR3: CASSQETEQARYGYTF
size: -; J: TRBJ2-1; V: TRBV7-7; D: -; DNA: TGTGCCAGCAGCTTAGATGGGTATAGCGGATACAATGAGCAGTTCTTC; CDR3: CASSLDGYSGYNEQFF
size: once; J: TRBJ2-7; V: TRBV20-1; D: -; DNA: TGCAGTGCAATTGACCCGATTGACGGGACATGGACCTCCTACGAGCAGTACTTC; CDR3: CSAIDPIDGTWTSYEQYF
size: -; J: TRBJ2-7; V: TRBV6-5; D: TRBD1; DNA: TGTGCCAGCAGCTTGATGACAGGGTATCGTGAGCAGTACTTC; CDR3: CASSLMTGYREQYF
size: -; J: TRBJ2-4; V: TRBV27; D: -; DNA: TGTGCCAGCACCTCAGGGAACATTCAGTACTTC; CDR3: CASTSGNIQYF
size: -; J: TRBJ1-5; V: TRBV5-1; D: -; DNA: TGCGCCAGCAGCGCGGACATGGATCAGCCCCAGCATTTT; CDR3: CASSADMDQPQHF
size: few; J: TRBJ2-1; V: TRBV2; D: -; DNA: TGTGCCAGCAGCACCGGGCTTCTACTGAGCAATGAGCAGTTCTTC; CDR3: CASSTGLLLSNEQFF
size: -; J: TRBJ1-2; V: TRBV2; D: TRBD1; DNA: TGTGCCAGCAGCGCCCGCGGGACAGGGGGAATCTACACCTTC; CDR3: CASSARGTGGIYTF
size: -; J: TRBJ2-4; V: TRBV5-1; D: -; DNA: TGCGCCAGCAGCTTGGTGGGGGGCGCGGAGGCCATTCAGTACTTC; CDR3: CASSLVGGAEAIQYF
size: -; J: TRBJ2-7; V: TRBV27; D: -; DNA: TGTGCCAGCAGTTTGTACGGAGTGAGTTCCTACGAGCAGTACTTC; CDR3: CASSLYGVSSYEQYF
size: few; J: TRBJ2-5; V: TRBV29-1; D: TRBD2; DNA: TGCAGCGTTGAACCACCCCCACGGGCAGCGGGATGGCAAGAGACCCAGTACTTC; CDR3: CSVEPPPRAAGWQETQYF
size: -; J: TRBJ2-3; V: TRBV20-1; D: TRBD2; DNA: TGCAGTGCTAGACGAGCGGGGGCGAGAGATACGCAGTATTTT; CDR3: CSARRAGARDTQYF
size: -; J: TRBJ2-5; V: TRBV12-3/TRBV12-4; D: TRBD2; DNA: TGTGCCAGCAGGAGACTAGCGGACGACCAAGAGACCCAGTACTTC; CDR3: CASRRLADDQETQYF
size: -; J: TRBJ2-7; V: TRBV6-6; D: TRBD2; DNA: TGTGCCAGCAGCGGGACTAATGCCGCCTACGAGCAGTACTTC; CDR3: CASSGTNAAYEQYF